This TCR beta chain was recovered during a study of blood T cell repertoires in COVID-19. Across the whole study: T cells, B-cell-depleted T cells, or PBMCs provided the cDNA or gDNA that served as material.

The length of the CDR3 is 14 residues. Germline V lookup: CDR1 SGDLS, CDR2 YYNGEE. With 3 bases removed from V and 1 base from J, the gap between germline ends came to 10 bases. As processed by the authors: It was from reference gene primer amplification that nucleated cell counts were estimated. Clones were sequenced by immunoSEQ multiplex PCR, and TCRdb holds only the in-frame ones, with some missing. V and J calls and clone size follow that table, whereas D and trimming were derived from the DNA. This table has hundreds of thousands of clones, 75% to 90% appearing once. This clone has a single count. Participants came from 24 US areas, aged roughly 18 to 95 years. Participant reports of clinical history set cohort assignment.

The sample taken for sequencing was PBMCs or T cells enriched from blood (not recorded which). The receptor was derived from a woman aged 40 to 55 with acute COVID-19. J is TRBJ1-1 and V is TRBV9; perhaps TRBD1 as D (6 bases). CDR3 DNA sequence: TGTGCCAGCAGCGCGACGACAGGGAACACTGAAGCTTTCTTT. Encoded protein: CASSATTGNTEAFF.